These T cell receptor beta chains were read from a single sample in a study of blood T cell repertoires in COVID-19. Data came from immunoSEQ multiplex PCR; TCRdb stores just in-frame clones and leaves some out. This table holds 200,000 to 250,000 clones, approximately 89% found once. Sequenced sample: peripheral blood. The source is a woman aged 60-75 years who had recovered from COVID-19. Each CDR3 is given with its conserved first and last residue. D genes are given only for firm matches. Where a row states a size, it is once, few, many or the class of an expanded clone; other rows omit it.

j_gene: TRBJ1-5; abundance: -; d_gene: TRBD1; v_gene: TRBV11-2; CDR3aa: CASSLDITGGLQHF; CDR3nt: TGTGCCAGCAGCTTAGATATCACAGGGGGACTCCAGCATTTT
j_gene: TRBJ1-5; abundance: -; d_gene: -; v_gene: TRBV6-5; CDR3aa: CASRTTGYGQPQHF; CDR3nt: TGTGCCAGCCGAACGACAGGATACGGGCAGCCCCAGCATTTT
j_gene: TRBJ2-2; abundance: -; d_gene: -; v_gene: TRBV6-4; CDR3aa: CASRQSGQHTGELFF; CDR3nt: TGTGCCAGCAGACAGAGCGGGCAACACACCGGGGAGCTGTTTTTT
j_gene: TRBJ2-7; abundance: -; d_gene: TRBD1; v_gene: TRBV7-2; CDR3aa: CASSPPTGGVYEQYF; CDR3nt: TGTGCCAGCAGCCCTCCGACAGGGGGCGTATACGAGCAGTACTTC
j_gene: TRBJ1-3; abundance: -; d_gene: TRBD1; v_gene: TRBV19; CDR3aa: CASSIAGTGDSGNTIYF; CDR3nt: TGTGCCAGTAGTATCGCCGGGACAGGGGACTCTGGAAACACCATATATTTT
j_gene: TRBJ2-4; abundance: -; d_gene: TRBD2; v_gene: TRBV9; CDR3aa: CASSPSGAGAAKLYF; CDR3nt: TGTGCCAGCAGCCCAAGCGGAGCGGGGGCCGCAAAGCTATACTTC
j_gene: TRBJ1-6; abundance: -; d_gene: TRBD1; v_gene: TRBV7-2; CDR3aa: CASSIHGQGNSPLHF; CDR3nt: TGTGCCAGCAGCATCCATGGACAGGGAAATTCACCCCTCCACTTT
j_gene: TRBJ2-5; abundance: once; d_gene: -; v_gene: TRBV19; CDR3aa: CASSLPWAGETQYF; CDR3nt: TGTGCCAGTAGTCTTCCCTGGGCGGGAGAGACCCAGTACTTC
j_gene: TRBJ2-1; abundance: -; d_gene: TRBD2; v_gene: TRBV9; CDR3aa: CASSEREGLNEQFF; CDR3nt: TGTGCCAGCAGCGAGAGGGAGGGTCTGAATGAGCAGTTCTTC
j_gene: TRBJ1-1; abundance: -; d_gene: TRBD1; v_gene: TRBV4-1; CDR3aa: CASSQPPGQGTEAFF; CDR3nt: TGCGCCAGCAGCCAACCGCCGGGACAGGGGACTGAAGCTTTCTTT
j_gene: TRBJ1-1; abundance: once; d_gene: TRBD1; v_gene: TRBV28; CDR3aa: CASSHRQGGHTEAFF; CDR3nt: TGTGCCAGCAGTCATAGACAGGGCGGTCACACTGAAGCTTTCTTT
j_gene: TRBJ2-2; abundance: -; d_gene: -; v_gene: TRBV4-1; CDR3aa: CASSRTSGTLTGELFF; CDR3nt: TGCGCCAGCAGCCGAACCTCCGGGACATTAACCGGGGAGCTGTTTTTT
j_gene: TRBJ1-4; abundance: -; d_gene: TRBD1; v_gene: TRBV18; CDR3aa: CASSPSSTGTGNEKLFF; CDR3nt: TGTGCCAGCTCACCTTCCTCAACCGGGACAGGGAATGAAAAACTGTTTTTT
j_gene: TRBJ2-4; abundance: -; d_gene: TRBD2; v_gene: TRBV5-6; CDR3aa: CASSAGTRGFTQYF; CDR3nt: TGTGCCAGCAGCGCCGGGACTAGGGGGTTCACTCAGTACTTC
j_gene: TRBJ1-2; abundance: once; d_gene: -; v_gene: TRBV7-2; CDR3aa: CASSLVHRVANYGYTF; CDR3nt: TGTGCCAGCAGCTTAGTCCACAGGGTTGCTAACTATGGCTACACCTTC
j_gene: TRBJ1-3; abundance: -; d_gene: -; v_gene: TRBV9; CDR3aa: CASSVTGRSGNTIYF; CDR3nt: TGTGCCAGCAGCGTAACAGGCCGCTCTGGAAACACCATATATTTT
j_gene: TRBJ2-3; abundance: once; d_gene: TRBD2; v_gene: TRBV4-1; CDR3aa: CASSQVPVLTGLAVSTQYF; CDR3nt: TGCGCCAGCAGCCAAGTGCCGGTGCTCACGGGACTAGCTGTAAGTACGCAGTATTTT
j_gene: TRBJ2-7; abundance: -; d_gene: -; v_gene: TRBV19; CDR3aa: CASSRRGGTSSYEQYF; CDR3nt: TGTGCCAGTTCTAGGCGCGGGGGCACAAGCTCCTACGAGCAGTACTTC
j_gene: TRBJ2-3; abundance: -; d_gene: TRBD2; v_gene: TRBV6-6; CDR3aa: CASSRTSGELGTDTQYF; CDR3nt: TGTGCCAGCAGTCGGACTAGCGGGGAGTTGGGCACAGATACGCAGTATTTT
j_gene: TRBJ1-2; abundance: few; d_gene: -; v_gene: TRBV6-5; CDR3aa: CASSASRQVAGYTF; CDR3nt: TGTGCCAGCAGCGCCTCCCGACAGGTCGCCGGCTACACCTTC
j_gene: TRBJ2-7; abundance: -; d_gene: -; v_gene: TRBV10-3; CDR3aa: CAISPDSNEQYF; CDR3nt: TGTGCCATCAGCCCAGATAGCAACGAGCAGTACTTC
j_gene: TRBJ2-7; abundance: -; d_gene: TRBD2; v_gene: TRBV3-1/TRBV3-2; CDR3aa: CASSRTSGNYEQYF; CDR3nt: TGTGCCAGCAGCCGGACTAGCGGTAACTACGAGCAGTACTTC
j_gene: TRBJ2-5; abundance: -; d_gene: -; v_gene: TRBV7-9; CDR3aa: CASSLDGLKQETQYF; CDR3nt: TGTGCCAGCAGCTTAGACGGGTTGAAGCAAGAGACCCAGTACTTC
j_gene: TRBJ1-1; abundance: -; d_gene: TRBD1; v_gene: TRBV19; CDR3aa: CASSQGPGQGNTEAFF; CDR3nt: TGTGCCAGTAGTCAAGGGCCGGGACAGGGTAACACTGAAGCTTTCTTT
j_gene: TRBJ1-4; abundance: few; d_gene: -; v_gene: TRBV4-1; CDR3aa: CASSQEGPSGFQLPNEKLFF; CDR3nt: TGCGCCAGCAGCCAAGAGGGGCCCTCAGGGTTCCAGCTTCCTAATGAAAAACTGTTTTTT
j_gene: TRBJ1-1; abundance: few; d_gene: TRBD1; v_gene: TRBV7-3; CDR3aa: CASSSGTANTEAFF; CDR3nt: TGTGCCAGCAGCTCCGGGACAGCGAACACTGAAGCTTTCTTT
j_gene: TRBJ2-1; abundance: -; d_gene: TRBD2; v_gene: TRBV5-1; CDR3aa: CASSLQPGTSGGNEQFF; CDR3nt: TGCGCCAGCAGCTTGCAACCAGGGACTAGCGGGGGGAATGAGCAGTTCTTC
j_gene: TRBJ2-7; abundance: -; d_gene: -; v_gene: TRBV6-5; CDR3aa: CASSTPLGSAYEQYF; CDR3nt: TGTGCCAGCAGCACCCCTCTAGGGAGCGCCTACGAGCAGTACTTC
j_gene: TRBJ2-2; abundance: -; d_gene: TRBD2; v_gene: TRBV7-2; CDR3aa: CASSLAGGWNTGELFF; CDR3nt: TGTGCCAGCAGCTTAGCGGGGGGGTGGAACACCGGGGAGCTGTTTTTT
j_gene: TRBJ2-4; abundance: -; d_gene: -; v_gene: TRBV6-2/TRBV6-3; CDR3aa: CASSRLDTKYF; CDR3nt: TGTGCCAGCAGTCGACTGGACACAAAGTACTTC
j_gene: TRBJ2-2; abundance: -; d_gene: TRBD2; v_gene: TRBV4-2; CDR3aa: CASSHLRGGLAGELFF; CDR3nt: TGTGCCAGCAGCCATTTGCGGGGGGGCCTGGCCGGGGAGCTGTTTTTT
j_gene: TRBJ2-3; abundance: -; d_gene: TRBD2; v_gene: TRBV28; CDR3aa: CASSRGLAGTDTQYF; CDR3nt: TGTGCCAGCAGTCGCGGACTAGCGGGTACAGATACGCAGTATTTT
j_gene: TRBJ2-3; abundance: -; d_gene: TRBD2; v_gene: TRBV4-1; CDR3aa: CASSPRLAGGRTDTQYF; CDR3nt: TGCGCCAGCAGCCCGCGACTAGCGGGGGGCCGCACAGATACGCAGTATTTT
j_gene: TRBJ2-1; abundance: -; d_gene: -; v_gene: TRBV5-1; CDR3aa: CASSALASYNEQFF; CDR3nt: TGCGCCAGCAGTGCCCTAGCGAGCTACAATGAGCAGTTCTTC
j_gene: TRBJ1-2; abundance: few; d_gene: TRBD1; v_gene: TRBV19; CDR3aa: CASWDRVYGYTF; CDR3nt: TGTGCCAGCTGGGACAGGGTCTATGGCTACACCTTC
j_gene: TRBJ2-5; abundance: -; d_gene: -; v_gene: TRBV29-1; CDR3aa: CSVEEGRTRETQYF; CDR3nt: TGCAGCGTTGAAGAGGGGAGGACACGAGAGACCCAGTACTTC
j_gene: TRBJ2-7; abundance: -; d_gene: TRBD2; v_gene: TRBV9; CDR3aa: CASSLLDTSENEQYF; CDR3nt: TGTGCCAGCAGCCTTCTAGATACTAGCGAAAACGAGCAGTACTTC
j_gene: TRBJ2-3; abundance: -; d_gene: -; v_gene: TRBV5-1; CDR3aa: CASSSGTGGDTQYF; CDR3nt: TGCGCCAGCAGCTCGGGGACTGGGGGAGATACGCAGTATTTT
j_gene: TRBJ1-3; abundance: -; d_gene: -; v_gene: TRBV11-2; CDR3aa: CASSLVSRGNTIYF; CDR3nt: TGTGCCAGCAGCTTAGTGTCCAGGGGAAACACCATATATTTT
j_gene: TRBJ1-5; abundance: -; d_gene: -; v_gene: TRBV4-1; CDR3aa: CASSQDEQGWNQPQHF; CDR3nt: TGCGCCAGCAGCCAAGACGAACAGGGATGGAATCAGCCCCAGCATTTT
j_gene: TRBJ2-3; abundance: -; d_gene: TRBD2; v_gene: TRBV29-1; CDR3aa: CSVRTSGGSAQYF; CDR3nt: TGCAGCGTAAGGACTAGCGGGGGGAGCGCGCAGTATTTT
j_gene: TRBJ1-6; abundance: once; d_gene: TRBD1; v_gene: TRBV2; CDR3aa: CASYSGRQGARALHF; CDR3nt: TGTGCCAGCTACAGCGGGCGGCAGGGGGCGAGGGCCCTCCACTTT
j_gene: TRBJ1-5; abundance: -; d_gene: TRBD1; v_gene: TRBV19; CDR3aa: CASSARQGSNQPQHF; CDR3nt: TGTGCCAGTAGTGCCCGACAGGGTAGCAATCAGCCCCAGCATTTT
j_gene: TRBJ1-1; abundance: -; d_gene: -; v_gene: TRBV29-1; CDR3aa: CSAVQGSDTEAFF; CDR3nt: TGCAGCGCCGTACAGGGATCGGACACTGAAGCTTTCTTT
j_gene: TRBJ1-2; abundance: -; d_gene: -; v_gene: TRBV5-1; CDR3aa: CASSSGDRLYGYTF; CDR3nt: TGCGCCAGCAGCTCAGGGGACCGACTCTATGGCTACACCTTC
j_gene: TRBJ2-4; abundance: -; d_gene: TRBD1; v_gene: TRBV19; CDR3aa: CARRDYEDRGHSGAKNIQYF; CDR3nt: TGTGCCAGGAGGGATTATGAGGACAGGGGGCATTCGGGAGCCAAAAACATTCAGTACTTC
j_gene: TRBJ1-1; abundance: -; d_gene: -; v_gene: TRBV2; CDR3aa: CASSENRVTEAFF; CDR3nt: TGTGCCAGCAGTGAAAACAGGGTGACTGAAGCTTTCTTT
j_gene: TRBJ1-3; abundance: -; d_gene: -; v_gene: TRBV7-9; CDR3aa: CASSLVGGGGNTIYF; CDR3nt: TGTGCCAGCAGCTTAGTTGGCGGGGGTGGAAACACCATATATTTT
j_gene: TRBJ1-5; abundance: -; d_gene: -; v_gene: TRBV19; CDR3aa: CASNPGRGQPQHF; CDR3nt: TGTGCCAGTAACCCAGGGCGGGGTCAGCCCCAGCATTTT
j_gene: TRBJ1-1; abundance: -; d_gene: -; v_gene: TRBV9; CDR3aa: CASSSGWTEAFF; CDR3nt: TGTGCCAGCAGCTCAGGATGGACTGAAGCTTTCTTT
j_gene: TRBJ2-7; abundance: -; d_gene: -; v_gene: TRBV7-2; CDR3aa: CASSFAQASSYEQYF; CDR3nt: TGTGCCAGCAGCTTCGCACAGGCGAGCTCCTACGAGCAGTACTTC
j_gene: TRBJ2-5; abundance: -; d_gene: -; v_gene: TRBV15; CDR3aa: CATSRGSQGTQETQYF; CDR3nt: TGTGCCACCAGCAGAGGTTCCCAAGGGACTCAAGAGACCCAGTACTTC
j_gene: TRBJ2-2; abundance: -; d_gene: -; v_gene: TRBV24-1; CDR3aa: CATSKSGGTGELFF; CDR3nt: TGTGCCACCAGTAAGTCCGGCGGCACCGGGGAGCTGTTTTTT
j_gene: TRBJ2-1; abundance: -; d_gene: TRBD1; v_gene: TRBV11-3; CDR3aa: CASSHGDRGSGEQFF; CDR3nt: TGTGCCAGCAGCCATGGTGACAGGGGGTCTGGGGAGCAGTTCTTC
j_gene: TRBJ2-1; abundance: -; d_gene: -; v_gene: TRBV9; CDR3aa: CASSVANEQFF; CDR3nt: TGTGCCAGCAGCGTAGCGAATGAGCAGTTCTTC
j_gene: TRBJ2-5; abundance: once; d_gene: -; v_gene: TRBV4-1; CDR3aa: CASSQAPQGYQETQYF; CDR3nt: TGCGCCAGCAGCCAAGCCCCGCAGGGGTACCAAGAGACCCAGTACTTC
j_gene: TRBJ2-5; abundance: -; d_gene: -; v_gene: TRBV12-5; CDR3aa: CASGLGRQQETQYF; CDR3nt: TGTGCTAGTGGTTTGGGGCGACAGCAAGAGACCCAGTACTTC
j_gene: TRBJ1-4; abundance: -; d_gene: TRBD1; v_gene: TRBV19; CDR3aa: CASTPGTGLREKLFF; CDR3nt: TGTGCCAGTACCCCGGGGACAGGCCTTCGGGAAAAACTGTTTTTT
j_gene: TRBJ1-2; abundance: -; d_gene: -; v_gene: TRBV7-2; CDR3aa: CASSVRGKGFRVGGYTF; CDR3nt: TGTGCCAGCAGTGTCCGGGGAAAGGGTTTTAGAGTGGGCGGCTACACCTTC